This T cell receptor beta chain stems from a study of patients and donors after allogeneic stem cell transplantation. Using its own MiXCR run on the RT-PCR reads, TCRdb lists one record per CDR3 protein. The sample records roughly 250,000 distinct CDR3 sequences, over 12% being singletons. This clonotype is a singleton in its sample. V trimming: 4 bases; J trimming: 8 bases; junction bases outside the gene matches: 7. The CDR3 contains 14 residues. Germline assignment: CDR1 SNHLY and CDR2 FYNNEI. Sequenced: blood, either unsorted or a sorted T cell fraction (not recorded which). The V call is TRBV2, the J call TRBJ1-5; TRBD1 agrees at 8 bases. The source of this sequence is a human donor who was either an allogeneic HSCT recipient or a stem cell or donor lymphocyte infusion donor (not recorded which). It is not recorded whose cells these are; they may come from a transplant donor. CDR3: CASSAGQGVEPQHF. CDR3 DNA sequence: TGTGCCAGCAGTGCCGGACAGGGCGTTGAGCCCCAGCATTTT.